The 31 T cell receptor beta chains presented below share a single source sample, sequenced in a study of blood T cell repertoires in COVID-19. The table came from immunoSEQ multiplex PCR; TCRdb's copy has only in-frame clones and leaves some out. The table lists about 320,000 clones, 85% of them singletons. Sequencing was done on a sample of PBMCs or T cells enriched from blood (not recorded which). Receptors originate from a woman younger than 45 who had been exposed to COVID-19.

The chain is built from TRBV29-1 and TRBJ1-2, with D possibly matching TRBD1 (6 bases). Germline loops: CDR1 SQVTM, CDR2 ANQGSEA. The CDR3 sequence is 16 residues long. The germline V and J ends were trimmed by 2 bases and 3 bases, with 19 bases remaining between them. The CDR3 DNA follows: TGCAGCGTTGAAACAGGGATCTCGGGACGGTACTATGGCTACACCTTC. This sequence encodes CSVETGISGRYYGYTF.

V gene TRBV6-5 combines with J gene TRBJ1-6, with a weak D call TRBD1 (5 bases). Germline V gives CDR1 MNHEY, CDR2 SVGAGI. The V and J ends lost 6 bases and 8 bases respectively, with 14 bases between them. The CDR3 length is 14 residues. The CDR3 here is CASRFGREDSPLHF. CDR3 sequence (DNA): TGTGCCAGCAGATTCGGCAGGGAGGATTCACCCCTCCACTTT.

Note on this clone: Other DNA sequences within the sample encode an identical CDR3. The CDR3 is CASSSVNYGYTF. CDR3 nucleotide sequence: TGTGCCAGCAGTTCAGTTAACTATGGCTACACCTTC. The chain has TRBV28 and TRBJ1-2; D not resolved. Germline CDR1 is MDHEN and CDR2 is SYDVKM. The CDR3 runs to 12 residues. Trimming took 4 bases from V and 1 from J, leaving 4 bases between them.

The V call is TRBV7-8, the J call TRBJ2-1, with 8 bases fitting TRBD2. The germline CDR1 and CDR2 sequences are SGHVS and FQNEAQ. The CDR3 is 15 amino acids. V trimming: 6 bases; J trimming: 0 bases; junction bases outside the gene matches: 4. The CDR3 loop reads CASRQSGSSYNEQFF. DNA for the CDR3: TGTGCCAGCAGACAGAGCGGGAGCTCCTACAATGAGCAGTTCTTC. The whole variable domain, remainder taken from reference TRBV7-8 and TRBJ2-1, is GAGVSQSPRYKVAKRGQDVALRCDPISGHVSLFWYQQALGQGPEFLTYFQNEAQLDKSGLPSDRFFAERPEGSVSTLKIQRTQQEDSAVYLCASRQSGSSYNEQFFGPGTRLTVL.

The V and J genes are TRBV21-1 and TRBJ2-2; the listed D gene, TRBD2, was not tested against the DNA. TRBV21-1 is a pseudogene segment. The CDR3 is 17 residues long. For the CDR3, the DNA is TGTGCCAGCAGCAAAGCGGCTAGCGGCCAGGAGACCGGGGAGCTGTTTTTT. This gives the protein CASSKAASGQETGELFF.

This chain uses TRBV19 with TRBJ1-5; 8 nucleotides agree with TRBD1. V gave up 1 base and J gave up 2 bases; unmatched junction bases: 4. Germline V gene sequence: CDR1 LNHDA, CDR2 SQIVND (reference sequence). This CDR3 has 16 residues. The CDR3 bases are TGTGCCAGTAGTATAGGTCAGGACAGGGGCAATCAGCCCCAGCATTTT. Translating it yields CASSIGQDRGNQPQHF.

The chain has TRBV28 and TRBJ2-7; possibly TRBD1 for D (5 bases). Trimming removed 7 bases at V and 3 bases at J, with 19 bases between. Germline V gives CDR1 MDHEN, CDR2 SYDVKM. This CDR3 comprises 15 residues. CDR3 nucleotide sequence: TGTGCCAGCAACGACATGGGCAGGGCCGACTACGAGCAGTACTTC. Its translation: CASNDMGRADYEQYF.

The rearrangement joins TRBV13 to TRBJ2-2; D perhaps matches TRBD2 (7 bases). Germline V CDR1 and CDR2: PRHDT, FYEKMQ (reference sequence). V was cut by 2 bases and J by 3 bases, with 16 bases left in between. This CDR3 has 17 amino acids. CDR3 bases: TGTGCCAGCAGCTTATTGCGGGGGCTCGGCGACACCGGGGAGCTGTTTTTT. Its protein is CASSLLRGLGDTGELFF.

This clone appeared a few times. The chain recombines TRBV5-1 with TRBJ1-5, with a possible D match to TRBD1 (5 bases). The CDR3 covers 15 residues. Germline V CDR1 and CDR2: SGHRS, YFSETQ. With 3 bases removed from V and 4 bases from J, the gap between germline ends came to 14 bases. The CDR3: CASSSQGEANQPQHF. The CDR3 region has the DNA TGCGCCAGCAGCTCGCAGGGTGAAGCTAATCAGCCCCAGCATTTT.

This clone is a singleton in its sample. The gene calls are TRBV30 and TRBJ1-3; D is possibly TRBD1 (6 bases). CDR3 length: 14 amino acids. Germline V gene sequence: CDR1 GTSNPN, CDR2 SVGIG (reference sequence). The V gene lost 2 bases and the J gene lost 0 bases, with 8 bases spanning the gap. CDR3 sequence (DNA): TGTGCCTGGAGTCAGGGGAGCTCTGGAAACACCATATATTTT. Its protein is CAWSQGSSGNTIYF.

This clone turned up a few times. V and J are TRBV5-1 and TRBJ2-7; D is possibly TRBD2 (6 bases). V was cut by 2 bases and J by 3 bases, with 15 bases left in between. This CDR3 is 15 amino acids long. CDR1 and CDR2 (germline): SGHRS, YFSETQ. Here the CDR3 DNA reads TGCGCCAGCAGCTTTGGGGACTCCCCCCTCTACGAGCAGTACTTC. Protein: CASSFGDSPLYEQYF.

Here the CDR3 reads CASSVGGTTTYEQYF. The CDR3 nucleotides are TGTGCCAGCAGCGTAGGAGGGACTACAACCTACGAGCAGTACTTC. The chain uses TRBV9 and TRBJ2-7, with 7 bases aligning to TRBD2. Germline values: CDR1 SGDLS, CDR2 YYNGEE. J lost 2 bases, V lost 0 bases, and 5 bases had no gene match. The CDR3 spans 15 residues. Full variable domain (missing parts from reference TRBV9 and TRBJ2-7): DSGVTQTPKHLITATGQRVTLRCSPRSGDLSVYWYQQSLDQGLQFLIQYYNGEERAKGNILERFSAQQFPDLHSELNLSSLELGDSALYFCASSVGGTTTYEQYFGPGTRLTVT.

The chain carries TRBV20-1 and TRBJ1-5; no firm D call. Germline lookup yields CDR1 DFQATT and CDR2 SNEGSKA (reference sequence). The germline V and J ends were trimmed by 6 bases and 7 bases, with 10 bases remaining between them. This CDR3 is 11 amino acids long. CDR3 sequence: CSAQAGQPQHF. The CDR3 nucleotides are TGCAGTGCCCAGGCGGGGCAGCCCCAGCATTTT.

This CDR3 reads CASSFDRGEYTIYF. The CDR3 nucleotides are TGTGCCAGCTCATTTGACAGGGGAGAATACACCATATATTTT. The chain is built from TRBV18 and TRBJ1-3; 8 bases match TRBD1. The ends lost 5 bases at V and 8 bases at J; junction bases unmatched: 8. The CDR3 runs to 14 residues. Looked up from germline, CDR1 is KGHSH and CDR2 is LQKENI. Full variable domain (remainder filled in from reference TRBV18 and TRBJ1-3): NAGVMQNPRHLVRRRGQEARLRCSPMKGHSHVYWYRQLPEEGLKFMVYLQKENIIDESGMPKERFSAEFPKEGPSILRIQQVVRGDSAAYFCASSFDRGEYTIYFGEGSWLTVV.

The V call is TRBV28, the J call TRBJ1-2, with 9 positions matching TRBD1. CDR1 is MDHEN, CDR2 SYDVKM, per germline. This CDR3 spans 13 amino acids. Unmatched junction bases numbered 7, after V lost 10 bases and J lost 4 bases. CDR3 sequence reads: CATIGTGTYGYTF. For the CDR3, the DNA is TGTGCCACGATAGGGACAGGGACCTATGGCTACACCTTC.

This sequence joins TRBV12-2 and TRBJ2-7; the table's D call TRBD2 went unverified against the DNA. TRBV12-2 is recorded as a pseudogene. The CDR3 totals 13 residues. The CDR3 sequence is CARETSGSDEQYF. The CDR3 nucleotides are TGTGCAAGAGAGACTAGCGGGAGTGACGAGCAGTACTTC.

The genes are TRBV24-1 and TRBJ2-5, with D perhaps matching TRBD1 (7 bases). Germline CDR1 KGHDR, CDR2 SFDVKD. The CDR3 is 14 amino acids. V was clipped by 4 bases and J by 5 bases, with 13 bases between them. The CDR3 region is CATSDARGVETQYF. The CDR3 DNA follows: TGTGCCACCAGTGACGCCAGGGGGGTGGAGACCCAGTACTTC.

V gene TRBV15 combines with J gene TRBJ1-1; D call uncertain. The CDR3 sequence is 12 residues long. Between the trimmed V and J ends, which lost 3 bases and 10 bases, there was a span of 12 bases. From germline, CDR1 is LNHNV and CDR2 YYDKDF (reference sequence). CDR3: CATSSLGEVAFF. The CDR3 DNA reads TGTGCCACCAGCAGCCTCGGGGAGGTAGCTTTCTTT. Full variable domain (remainder filled in from reference TRBV15 and TRBJ1-1): DAMVIQNPRYQVTQFGKPVTLSCSQTLNHNVMYWYQQKSSQAPKLLFHYYDKDFNNEADTPDNFQSRRPNTSFCFLDIRSPGLGDTAMYLCATSSLGEVAFFGQGTRLTVV.

J is TRBJ2-3 and V is TRBV5-1; 10 bases line up with TRBD2. Trimming took 6 bases from V and 5 from J; bases not matched to a gene: 9. Germline V gives CDR1 SGHRS, CDR2 YFSETQ. The CDR3 is 15 amino acids. This CDR3 reads CASNAYLAGEDTQYF. The CDR3, as DNA: TGCGCCAGCAACGCGTACCTAGCGGGAGAAGATACGCAGTATTTT.

The chain combines TRBV12-5 with TRBJ1-2; tentative D call: TRBD1 (5 bases). Germline lookup yields CDR1 LGHNT and CDR2 FRNRAP. Trimming removed 7 bases from V and 4 bases from J, with 13 bases in between. The CDR3 is 13 residues long. Here the CDR3 DNA reads TGTGCTAGTGCCTGGGGGGGAATCTATGGCTACACCTTC. The encoded protein is CASAWGGIYGYTF. Based on the CDR3 plus reference TRBV12-5 and TRBJ1-2, the full variable domain is DARVTQTPRHKVTEMGQEVTMRCQPILGHNTVFWYRQTMMQGLELLAYFRNRAPLDDSGMPKDRFSAEMPDATLATLKIQPSEPRDSAVYFCASAWGGIYGYTFGSGTRLTVV.

The J gene is TRBJ2-7, the V gene TRBV7-9; D is possibly TRBD1 (6 bases). Per germline, CDR1 SEHNR and CDR2 FQNEAQ (reference sequence). The CDR3 consists of 16 residues. With 2 bases removed from V and 4 bases from J, the gap between germline ends came to 18 bases. CDR3 amino acids: CASSLSWGPNVYEQYF. CDR3 nucleotide sequence: TGTGCCAGCAGCTTAAGTTGGGGGCCAAATGTGTACGAGCAGTACTTC. Complete variable domain (other parts from reference TRBV7-9 and TRBJ2-7): DTGVSQNPRHKITKRGQNVTFRCDPISEHNRLYWYRQTLGQGPEFLTYFQNEAQLEKSRLLSDRFSAERPKGSFSTLEIQRTEQGDSAMYLCASSLSWGPNVYEQYFGPGTRLTVT.

The chain joins TRBV23-1 to TRBJ2-5, with D unresolved. TRBV23-1 is annotated as an ORF whose role is uncertain. The CDR3 runs 18 residues. The germline V and J ends were trimmed by 0 bases and 0 bases, with 17 bases remaining between them. CDR3 residues: CASSQSRMVPSYQETQYF. DNA for the CDR3: TGCGCCAGCAGTCAATCGCGGATGGTCCCCTCGTACCAAGAGACCCAGTACTTC.

This rearrangement joins TRBV4-1 to TRBJ1-1; D is ambiguous. V was trimmed by 4 bases and J by 5 bases, leaving 8 bases between them. Germline lookup yields CDR1 MGHRA and CDR2 YSYEKL. The CDR3 spans 12 residues. In DNA form, the CDR3 reads TGCGCCAGCAGCCTTCTAGGTACTGAAGCTTTCTTT. Its protein is CASSLLGTEAFF.

This rearrangement joins TRBV30 to TRBJ2-3; TRBD1 is a possible D gene (6 bases). Per the germline V gene, CDR1 is GTSNPN and CDR2 is SVGIG (reference sequence). V lost 4 bases, J lost 3 bases, and 11 bases lay in between. The CDR3 sequence is 13 residues long. CDR3 loop: CAWKPGTTDTQYF. DNA of the CDR3: TGTGCCTGGAAGCCCGGGACAACAGATACGCAGTATTTT.

The V gene is TRBV27, the J gene TRBJ2-7, with TRBD1 matching 8 bases. Germline CDR1 and CDR2: MNHEY and SMNVEV (reference sequence). This CDR3 contains 16 residues. The junction had 11 bases not matched to a gene; V was cut back by 5 bases and J by 2 bases. The CDR3 protein is CASSAIDRGPTYEQYF. CDR3 DNA: TGTGCCAGCAGTGCCATCGACAGGGGCCCGACCTACGAGCAGTACTTC.

The gene calls are TRBV7-3 and TRBJ1-1; no reliable D call. With 0 bases removed from V and 1 base from J, the gap between germline ends came to 9 bases. The CDR3 extends over 15 amino acids. CDR1 SGHTA and CDR2 FQGTGA come from the germline V gene. The CDR3 loop reads CASSLTGSWNTEAFF. CDR3 sequence (DNA): TGTGCCAGCAGCTTAACGGGGAGCTGGAACACTGAAGCTTTCTTT.

The chain uses TRBV19 and TRBJ2-1, with D uncertain. The CDR3 covers 13 residues. CDR1 is LNHDA, CDR2 SQIVND, per germline (reference sequence). V was shortened by 8 bases and J by 3 bases, with 11 bases between the two germline ends. DNA for the CDR3: TGTGCCAGTTCTCCTCGACACTACAATGAGCAGTTCTTC. This codes for CASSPRHYNEQFF.

This rearrangement joins TRBV18 to TRBJ2-3; TRBD1 agrees at 8 bases. The CDR3 runs 16 residues. Germline-derived CDR1 and CDR2 are KGHSH and LQKENI. Unmatched junction bases numbered 3, after V lost 0 bases and J lost 1 base. CDR3 in amino acids: CASSPPAGGGTDTQYF. The CDR3 DNA reads as TGTGCCAGCTCACCACCTGCAGGGGGCGGCACAGATACGCAGTATTTT. The full variable domain, with the rest looked up from reference TRBV18 and TRBJ2-3, is NAGVMQNPRHLVRRRGQEARLRCSPMKGHSHVYWYRQLPEEGLKFMVYLQKENIIDESGMPKERFSAEFPKEGPSILRIQQVVRGDSAAYFCASSPPAGGGTDTQYFGPGTRLTVL.

The V gene is TRBV28, the J gene TRBJ1-6, with 11 bases identical to TRBD1. V lost 8 bases, J lost 7 bases, and 10 bases stayed unmatched. The CDR3 extends over 16 amino acids. Germline lookup yields CDR1 MDHEN and CDR2 SYDVKM. The CDR3 reads CASSTEGQGVNSPLHF. CDR3 coding DNA: TGTGCCAGCTCCACAGAGGGACAGGGGGTAAATTCACCCCTCCACTTT.

In this sample, this clone turned up a few times. Other DNA sequences from this sample encode an identical CDR3 as well. The rearrangement links TRBV5-4 to TRBJ1-1; D perhaps matches TRBD1 (5 bases). CDR3 length: 13 residues. Germline values: CDR1 SGHNT, CDR2 YYREEE (reference sequence). With 4 bases removed from V and 1 base from J, the gap between germline ends came to 8 bases. This CDR3 is CASSLGGNTEAFF. CDR3 DNA sequence: TGTGCCAGCAGCCTCGGGGGGAACACTGAAGCTTTCTTT.

J is TRBJ2-6 and V is TRBV5-4, with 9 bases identical to TRBD1. Germline V gene sequence: CDR1 SGHNT, CDR2 YYREEE (reference sequence). The ends lost 3 bases at V and 0 bases at J; junction bases unmatched: 10. The CDR3 consists of 19 residues. The CDR3 DNA is TGTGCCAGCAGCTCTATGGGCCGGGACAGGGCCTCTGGGGCCAACGTCCTGACTTTC. Its translation: CASSSMGRDRASGANVLTF. Based on the CDR3 plus reference TRBV5-4 and TRBJ2-6, the full variable domain is ETGVTQSPTHLIKTRGQQVTLRCSSQSGHNTVSWYQQALGQGPQFIFQYYREEENGRGNFPPRFSGLQFPNYSSELNVNALELDDSALYLCASSSMGRDRASGANVLTFGAGSRLTVL.